This TCR beta chain was profiled in a study of T cell responses to AZD1222 COVID-19 vaccine. Sequencing used immunoSEQ multiplex PCR; TCRdb keeps in-frame clones, though not all of them. The table shows roughly 130,000 clones, with less than 95% occurring only once. This clone was seen just once. Its antigen remains unknown. Study-wide points: Repertoire samples came only from after the peak T cell response. Epitopes outside B.1.351 and B.1.1.7 mutated regions reportedly drew nearly half of spike TCRs. Among the donors, most were white British and more were female, and clonal diversity was possibly underestimated. Vaccine-associated CD4 TCRs spanned spike, dominant at 160-218 and 743-854.

There are 14 residues in the CDR3. Germline V lookup: CDR1 GTSNPN, CDR2 SVGIG (reference sequence). Trimming left V 2 bases short and J 0 bases short, with 8 bases between. This clonotype was sampled from an adult who received the MenACWY meningococcal vaccine as a control. The V call is TRBV30, the J call TRBJ1-5; D is unresolved. The input for sequencing was peripheral blood, taken 28 days after the second dose of the MenACWY control vaccine. The chain's CDR3 is CAWSPGASNQPQHF. The CDR3 DNA is TGTGCCTGGAGTCCGGGAGCTAGCAATCAGCCCCAGCATTTT.